Below, 3 T cell receptor beta chains from the same sample are listed, as sequenced in a study of shared clonotypes between healthy human individuals. Data came from immunoSEQ multiplex PCR; TCRdb stores just in-frame clones and leaves some out. Among about 470,000 clones, roughly 77% were seen once, and the ten largest hold around 13%. Sequenced: PBMCs. The source is a woman in her thirties or forties in good health. Some clones in this sample may be carry-over from other donors' samples.

The chain recombines TRBV9 with TRBJ2-5; 7 bases match TRBD2. The junction had 2 bases not matched to a gene; V was cut back by 1 base and J by 5 bases. The CDR3 covers 13 residues. CDR1 and CDR2 from the germline V gene are SGDLS and YYNGEE. Written as DNA, the CDR3 is TGTGCCAGCAGCGTACAGGGAGGGGAGACCCAGTACTTC. This gives the protein CASSVQGGETQYF.

The V and J genes are TRBV7-2 and TRBJ1-1; D is unresolved. The CDR3 runs to 14 residues. V lost 3 bases, J lost 0 bases, and 8 bases lay in between. In germline, CDR1 is SGHTA, CDR2 FQGNSA. This CDR3 reads CASSFTSLNTEAFF. CDR3 DNA sequence: TGTGCCAGCAGCTTTACAAGCCTGAACACTGAAGCTTTCTTT.

V gene TRBV7-6 combines with J gene TRBJ2-5; D remains unclear. Deletions cut 2 bases from V and 2 bases from J, with 3 bases between. CDR3 length: 12 amino acids. From germline, CDR1 is SGHVS and CDR2 FNYEAQ. CDR3: CASSLLQETQYF. The CDR3 coding sequence is TGTGCCAGCAGCTTACTACAAGAGACCCAGTACTTC.